Shown below are 17 T cell receptor beta chains from a single sample sequenced in a study of blood T cell repertoires in COVID-19. Some clones are missing from TCRdb's copy, which holds only in-frame ones; the method was immunoSEQ multiplex PCR. In the table there are fewer than 200,000 clones, less than 85% of which are singletons. Sequenced sample: peripheral blood. The receptors stem from a human donor in a cohort sampled during active COVID-19.

The sample holds one count of this clone. One junction end does not reproduce the germline sequence, and a read error may be involved. V and J are TRBV5-1 and TRBJ1-2; D remains unclear. The CDR3 runs to 13 residues. Germline V gene sequence: CDR1 SGHRS, CDR2 YFSETQ. The CDR3 loop is CASSYGGNFGYTF. The CDR3 DNA reads as TGCGCCAGCAGCTATGGTGGTAACTTTGGCTACACCTTC.

The chain carries TRBV6-5 and TRBJ1-1; no firm D call. V was trimmed by 0 bases and J by 7 bases, leaving 12 bases between them. The CDR3 is 14 amino acids. Germline CDR1 reads MNHEY; CDR2 reads SVGAGI. The CDR3 reads CASSYSPGSGEAFF. The CDR3 nucleotides read TGTGCCAGCAGTTACTCTCCGGGGAGTGGTGAAGCTTTCTTT.

The gene calls are TRBV4-1 and TRBJ1-1; TRBD1 matches at 9 bases. V shed 1 base and J 0 bases; nucleotides not matched to a gene: 6. Germline CDR1 and CDR2: MGHRA and YSYEKL. The CDR3 contains 17 residues. DNA of the CDR3: TGCGCCAGCAGCCAAGTGGGACAGGGAGCGCTGAACACTGAAGCTTTCTTT. Amino acid sequence: CASSQVGQGALNTEAFF.

The J gene is TRBJ2-3, the V gene TRBV14; D possibly corresponds to TRBD2 (5 bases). Germline V gene lookup returns CDR1 SGHDN and CDR2 FVKESK. This CDR3 spans 16 amino acids. With 7 bases removed from V and 0 bases from J, the gap between germline ends came to 17 bases. Here the CDR3 reads CASTAPTSWSTDTQYF. DNA for the CDR3: TGTGCCAGCACCGCCCCCACTAGTTGGAGCACAGATACGCAGTATTTT. Together with reference TRBV14 and TRBJ2-3, the CDR3 gives the full variable domain: EAGVTQFPSHSVIEKGQTVTLRCDPISGHDNLYWYRRVMGKEIKFLLHFVKESKQDESGMPNNRFLAERTGGTYSTLKVQPAELEDSGVYFCASTAPTSWSTDTQYFGPGTRLTVL.

Only a few counts were recorded for this clone. This same CDR3 is encoded by further DNA sequences in the sample. The chain uses TRBV18 and TRBJ1-1, with TRBD1 identical over 8 bases. The germline V gene encodes CDR1 KGHSH and CDR2 LQKENI. The CDR3 is 13 residues long. The ends lost 6 bases at V and 1 base at J; junction bases unmatched: 1. The CDR3 coding sequence is TGTGCCAGCTCTGGACAGGGGAACACTGAAGCTTTCTTT. It encodes CASSGQGNTEAFF.

V is TRBV5-6 and J is TRBJ2-1; TRBD2 aligns across 8 bases. From germline, CDR1 is SGHDT and CDR2 YYEEEE. This CDR3 has 18 amino acids. V was pared by 6 bases and J by 3 bases, with 17 bases of the junction left unmatched. The chain's CDR3 is CASTRGSGAGALYNEQFF. The CDR3 DNA follows: TGTGCCAGCACCCGGGGGTCTGGAGCGGGGGCCCTCTACAATGAGCAGTTCTTC.

This rearrangement joins TRBV27 to TRBJ2-7; D gene uncertain. The V gene lost 3 bases and the J gene lost 1 base, with 10 bases spanning the gap. The CDR3 is made up of 14 amino acids. Germline V gene data show CDR1 as MNHEY and CDR2 as SMNVEV (reference sequence). In nucleotides, the CDR3 is TGTGCCAGCAGTTTCCGCGGAAAATCCTACGAGCAGTACTTC. Protein: CASSFRGKSYEQYF.

V and J are TRBV2 and TRBJ2-2; maybe TRBD2 (5 bases). Germline V CDR1 and CDR2: SNHLY, FYNNEI. The ends were cut back, 6 bases at V and 4 bases at J, with 15 bases in the middle. There are 15 residues in the CDR3. CDR3 residues: CASRRDTSGTGELFF. CDR3 coding DNA: TGTGCCAGCAGGAGGGATACGTCGGGCACCGGGGAGCTGTTTTTT. Variable domain in full (rest from reference TRBV2 and TRBJ2-2): EPEVTQTPSHQVTQMGQEVILRCVPISNHLYFYWYRQILGQKVEFLVSFYNNEISEKSEIFDDQFSVERPDGSNFTLKIRSTKLEDSAMYFCASRRDTSGTGELFFGEGSRLTVL.

The V call is TRBV7-3, the J call TRBJ2-3; 10 positions agree with TRBD1. With 4 bases clipped from V and 4 bases from J, the junction kept 8 bases outside the gene matches. Per germline, CDR1 SGHTA and CDR2 FQGTGA. There are 16 residues in the CDR3. CDR3 sequence reads: CASSSTPGQGADTQYF. CDR3 nucleotide sequence: TGTGCCAGCAGCTCTACTCCAGGACAGGGGGCAGATACGCAGTATTTT.

J is TRBJ2-7 and V is TRBV5-6; D is possibly TRBD2 (5 bases). V lost 1 base to trimming and J lost 0 bases, with 5 bases between them. This CDR3 is 13 amino acids long. Germline V gives CDR1 SGHDT, CDR2 YYEEEE. DNA for the CDR3: TGTGCCAGCAGCTTGCGGGACTCCTACGAGCAGTACTTC. Encoded protein: CASSLRDSYEQYF.

This chain links TRBV3-1 (or the pseudogene TRBV3-2) with TRBJ1-2; 9 nucleotides line up with TRBD1. The CDR3 has 15 residues. V shed 5 bases and J 2 bases; nucleotides not matched to a gene: 6. Germline V gene sequence: CDR1 LGHDT, CDR2 YNNKEL (reference sequence). The CDR3 protein is CASSETGTGNYGYTF. The DNA for the CDR3 is TGTGCCAGCAGCGAAACCGGGACAGGGAACTATGGCTACACCTTC.

The V gene is TRBV5-1, the J gene TRBJ1-1, with TRBD1 identical over 8 bases. The germline CDR1 and CDR2 sequences are SGHRS and YFSETQ. J lost 4 bases, V lost 1 base, and 9 bases had no gene match. The CDR3 is 16 residues long. The CDR3: CASSLSGQGGGTEAFF. CDR3 DNA sequence: TGCGCCAGCAGCTTGTCTGGACAGGGCGGAGGCACTGAAGCTTTCTTT.

In this sample, this clone turned up once. V usage is TRBV10-3 and J usage is TRBJ2-7; the match to TRBD2 covers 7 bases. Losses at the gene ends were 6 bases for V and 0 bases for J; bases not matched to a gene: 8. From germline, CDR1 is ENHRY and CDR2 SYGVKD. The CDR3 totals 15 residues. CDR3 DNA sequence: TGTGCCATCAGGGGATCTAGCGGCGGCTCCTACGAGCAGTACTTC. Residues: CAIRGSSGGSYEQYF.

This chain connects TRBV5-6 to TRBJ2-2; TRBD2 matches 12 bases. This CDR3 comprises 16 residues. Losses at the gene ends were 3 bases for V and 4 bases for J; bases not matched to a gene: 4. Germline V gene lookup returns CDR1 SGHDT and CDR2 YYEEEE. CDR3 DNA: TGTGCCAGCAGCTGGGGACTAGCGGGCCGCACCGGGGAGCTGTTTTTT. It translates to CASSWGLAGRTGELFF.

This clone was found a few times. V is TRBV3-1 (or the pseudogene TRBV3-2) and J is TRBJ1-1; 7 bases match TRBD1. The CDR3 is 15 amino acids. Germline trimming cut 6 bases from V and 5 bases from J; bases unmatched to any gene: 12. Germline V lookup: CDR1 LGHDT, CDR2 YNNKEL (reference sequence). CDR3 region: CASSLAGPGGTEAFF. CDR3 sequence (DNA): TGTGCCAGCAGTCTCGCCGGGCCAGGGGGTACTGAAGCTTTCTTT.

The rearrangement uses TRBV10-3 and TRBJ1-3; 7 bases line up with TRBD1. Germline V CDR1 and CDR2: ENHRY, SYGVKD. This CDR3 is built from 14 residues. Trimming cost V 0 bases and J 7 bases; bases outside gene matches: 3. This chain's CDR3 is CAISESTGLNTIYF. The DNA of the CDR3 is TGTGCCATCAGTGAGTCGACAGGGCTGAACACCATATATTTT.

The genes are TRBV5-1 and TRBJ2-4; 8 nucleotides agree with TRBD1. Trimming at V came to 3 bases and at J to 5 bases, leaving 7 bases not matched to a gene. CDR3 length: 15 residues. Germline lookup yields CDR1 SGHRS and CDR2 YFSETQ. CDR3 protein: CASSSQQGDQNIQYF. The DNA of the CDR3 is TGCGCCAGCAGCTCACAACAGGGGGATCAAAACATTCAGTACTTC.